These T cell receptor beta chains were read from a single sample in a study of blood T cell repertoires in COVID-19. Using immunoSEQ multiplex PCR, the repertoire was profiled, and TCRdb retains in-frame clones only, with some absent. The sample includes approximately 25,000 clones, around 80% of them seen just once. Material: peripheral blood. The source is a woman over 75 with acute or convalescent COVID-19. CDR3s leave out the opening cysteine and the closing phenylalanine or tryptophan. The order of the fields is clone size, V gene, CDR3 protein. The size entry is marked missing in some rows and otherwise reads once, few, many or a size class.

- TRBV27 ASSSGLAGGRGTQY
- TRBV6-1 ASSESDRGLGITFRDTQY
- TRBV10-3 AISEGRNYGYT
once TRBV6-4 ASSETSGGTDTQY
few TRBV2 ASSVDSQETQY
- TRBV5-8 ASSRRGNSNSPLH
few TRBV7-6 ASSYGQGLYEQY
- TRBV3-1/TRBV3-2 ASSPNSRTDTQY
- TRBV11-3 ASSFCGGRGCEQY
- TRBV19 ASSILAGEQF
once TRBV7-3 ASSPIPGTGELF
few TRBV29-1 SVSLGQRQPQH
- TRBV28 ASTAGGGYNEKLF
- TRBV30 AWRKGLAGGTGSYEQY
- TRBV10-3 AISVAETQY
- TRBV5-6 ASSLRRRPADTQY
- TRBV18 ASSPGGNTEAF
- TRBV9 ASSPVTGEGYT
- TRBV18 ASSPGTPNTEAF
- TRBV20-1 SASSGVLERSPNYGYT
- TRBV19 ASSIIDRFNQPQH
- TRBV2 ASSEALGVGANVLT
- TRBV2 ASSLREETQY
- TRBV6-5 ASSRTQGRETQY
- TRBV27 ASSFASGGVKETQY
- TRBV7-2 ASSYRGGTTNEKLF
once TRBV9 ASSVVPGASPLH
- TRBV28 ASTLRGTEAF
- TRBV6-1 ASSEVEGSPLH
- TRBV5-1 ASSLTGGTNEKLF
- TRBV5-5 ASSYDREPWETQY
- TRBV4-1 ASSQRIDRGSSYNSPLH
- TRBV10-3 AISEGQGTYEQY
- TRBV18 ASSPYGSGGYGTDTQY
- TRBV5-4 ASSPGQGRGETQY
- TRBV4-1 ASSVGTATNEKLF
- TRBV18 ASSPSRDGNTIY
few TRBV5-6 ASSLTGAVGQPQH
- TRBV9 ASSVGLNNSPLH
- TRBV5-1 ASSLGTVNYGYT
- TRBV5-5 ASSLLEATEAF
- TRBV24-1 ATSDTAYGYT
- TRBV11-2 ASRSQGTGAEREQY
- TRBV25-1 ASSSQNQPQH
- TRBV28 ALKGQMNTEAF
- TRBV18 ASSPVHGANTEAF
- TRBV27 ASSLGTGGTEAF
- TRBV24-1 ATRAPGQGNSPLH
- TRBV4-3 ASSQGQGGETQY
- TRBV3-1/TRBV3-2 ASSPGLAGYQETQY
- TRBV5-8 ASSSDYYNEQF
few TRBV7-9 ASSPYRGGTGFPQPQH
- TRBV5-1 ASSVDSSSYNEQF